Reported below is one T cell receptor beta chain. Original methodology: Scientists estimated how many nucleated cells there were by amplifying reference gene primers. This table comes from immunoSEQ multiplex PCR, and its TCRdb copy is limited to in-frame clones, with some not included. Clonal size and the V and J genes are those of that table, whereas D and trimming came from the DNA. The data contain 85,000 to 100,000 clones, roughly 80% of them seen just once; the ten biggest clones take up approximately 22%. CDR1 LNHDA and CDR2 SQIVND come from the germline V gene (reference sequence). Trimming pared 4 bases from V and 0 bases from J, leaving 19 bases between. This CDR3 comprises 19 residues. This sample stems from a study of blood T cell repertoires in COVID-19.

The sample comprised peripheral blood. This clonotype was obtained from a human donor in a cohort sampled during active COVID-19. This rearrangement joins TRBV19 to TRBJ2-6; D is undetermined. The CDR3 DNA sequence: TGTGCCAGTAGTACACCACCCAGTGACACCTACTCTGGGGCCAACGTCCTGACTTTC. Its protein product is CASSTPPSDTYSGANVLTF.